This entry lists 17 T cell receptor beta chains sequenced from one sample in a study of blood T cell repertoires in COVID-19. Using immunoSEQ multiplex PCR, the repertoire was profiled, and TCRdb retains in-frame clones only, with some absent. The repertoire holds around 300,000 clones, with approximately 88% as singletons. The sequencing sample was made of PBMCs or T cells enriched from blood (not recorded which). Source of these receptors: a woman aged 40 to 49 who had recovered from COVID-19.

In nucleotides, the CDR3 is TGCAGTGCTGTCGAAGAGACCCAGTACTTC. Translation gives CSAVEETQYF. V is TRBV20-1 and J is TRBJ2-5; no definite D call. The V end lost 5 bases, the J end lost 3 bases, and 4 bases lay between the germline ends. From germline, CDR1 is DFQATT and CDR2 SNEGSKA (reference sequence). There are 10 residues in the CDR3.

In its sample, this clone was seen many times. The chain uses TRBV15 and TRBJ1-4, with D hard to call. Germline values: CDR1 LNHNV, CDR2 YYDKDF (reference sequence). The CDR3 runs to 13 residues. V lost 6 bases and J 5 bases, leaving 10 bases between the germline ends. CDR3 DNA: TGTGCCACCAGGCAGGCCCAGAATGAAAAACTGTTTTTT. Protein product: CATRQAQNEKLFF.

The chain recombines TRBV7-2 with TRBJ1-1; no firm D call. The germline gives CDR1 SGHTA, CDR2 FQGNSA. The CDR3 loop spans 14 amino acids. Trimming removed 2 bases from V and 0 bases from J, with 7 bases in between. This CDR3 reads CASSLLRMNTEAFF. The CDR3 nucleotides read TGTGCCAGCAGCTTACTCAGAATGAACACTGAAGCTTTCTTT.

This clone was seen a few times. V is TRBV28 and J is TRBJ2-3, with 7 bases matching TRBD1. The trim removed 4 bases at V and 2 bases at J, leaving 6 bases unmatched. CDR1 is MDHEN and CDR2 is SYDVKM in the germline V gene. This CDR3 region has 15 residues. In DNA form, the CDR3 reads TGTGCCAGCAGTTCCCGGACAGGCCCCACAGATACGCAGTATTTT. It encodes CASSSRTGPTDTQYF.

This sequence joins TRBV7-2 and TRBJ1-1; TRBD1 is a possible D gene (5 bases). Per germline, CDR1 SGHTA and CDR2 FQGNSA. The CDR3 runs 19 residues. V gave up 1 base and J gave up 1 base, with 22 bases separating them. The chain's CDR3 is CASSLGRWGRAWGNTEAFF. The CDR3 DNA reads as TGTGCCAGCAGCTTAGGTCGCTGGGGCAGGGCCTGGGGGAACACTGAAGCTTTCTTT. Filled out from reference TRBV7-2 and TRBJ1-1, the complete variable domain reads GAGVSQSPSNKVTEKGKDVELRCDPISGHTALYWYRQSLGQGLEFLIYFQGNSAPDKSGLPSDRFSAERTGGSVSTLTIQRTQQEDSAVYLCASSLGRWGRAWGNTEAFFGQGTRLTVV.

The CDR3 coding sequence is TGTGCCAGCAGCCCCCACCCCCGGGAGGGCTACACCTTC. It translates to CASSPHPREGYTF. V and J are TRBV7-2 and TRBJ1-2; D ambiguous. Per germline, CDR1 SGHTA and CDR2 FQGNSA. The CDR3 totals 13 residues. Trimming shortened V by 5 bases and J by 8 bases, and 15 bases separated the two germline ends.

This clone came up a few times. The chain employs TRBV18 and TRBJ2-5, with TRBD2 identical over 12 bases. CDR3 length: 14 amino acids. Germline V CDR1 and CDR2: KGHSH, LQKENI. Losses at the gene ends were 8 bases for V and 3 bases for J; bases not matched to a gene: 4. The CDR3 DNA reads as TGTGCCAGCCAGGGACTAGCGGGCGAAGAGACCCAGTACTTC. Translation gives CASQGLAGEETQYF.

A note on this clone: Because the CDR3's place on the DNA is in doubt, the DNA is left out and the CDR3 is given as listed by TCRdb. V gene TRBV28 combines with J gene TRBJ1-2; the table's D call, TRBD1, has no DNA check behind it. Germline lookup yields CDR1 MDHEN and CDR2 SYDVKM. With termini counted, the CDR3 has 16 amino acids. The CDR3 reads CASSTSDRGRTHGYTF.

Comment on this clone: This sample includes further DNA sequences coding for the same CDR3. V and J are TRBV5-1 and TRBJ2-2, with TRBD1 matching over 8 bases. The CDR3 is 15 residues long. The V gene end was trimmed by 5 bases and the J gene end by 2 bases; junction bases not matched to a gene: 5. From germline, CDR1 is SGHRS and CDR2 YFSETQ. This chain's CDR3 is CASRPDRANTGELFF. The CDR3 region has the DNA TGCGCCAGCAGACCGGACAGGGCCAACACCGGGGAGCTGTTTTTT.

This chain connects TRBV7-2 to TRBJ2-7, with 7 bases aligning to TRBD2. V shed 1 base, J shed 3 bases, and the junction held 9 bases outside the gene matches. The CDR3 spans 16 residues. CDR1 is SGHTA, CDR2 FQGNSA, per germline. The CDR3 spells CASSLGGGRRDYEQYF. Written as DNA, the CDR3 is TGTGCCAGCAGCTTAGGGGGGGGACGCAGGGACTACGAGCAGTACTTC.

The CDR3 region is CAWRQGPNTEAFF. The DNA of the CDR3 is TGTGCCTGGAGACAGGGCCCGAACACTGAAGCTTTCTTT. V is TRBV30 and J is TRBJ1-1, with D perhaps matching TRBD1 (6 bases). From germline, CDR1 is GTSNPN and CDR2 SVGIG (reference sequence). The V and J ends lost 3 bases and 1 base respectively, with 9 bases between them. CDR3 size: 13 residues. The whole variable domain, remainder taken from reference TRBV30 and TRBJ1-1, is SQTIHQWPATLVQPVGSPLSLECTVEGTSNPNLYWYRQAAGRGLQLLFYSVGIGQISSEVPQNLSASRPQDRQFILSSKKLLLSDSGFYLCAWRQGPNTEAFFGQGTRLTVV.

The rearrangement uses TRBV15 and TRBJ1-1; TRBD1 agrees at 8 bases. V gave up 4 bases and J gave up 3 bases; unmatched junction bases: 7. Germline CDR1 and CDR2: LNHNV and YYDKDF (reference sequence). This CDR3 has 15 residues. CDR3 in DNA: TGTGCCACCAGCACAGTACAGGGGGGGGACACTGAAGCTTTCTTT. The encoded protein is CATSTVQGGDTEAFF.

There are a few counts of this clone. The chain uses TRBV19 and TRBJ2-2; 14 bases align to TRBD2. The CDR3 is made up of 15 amino acids. The germline gives CDR1 LNHDA, CDR2 SQIVND (reference sequence). Losses at the gene ends were 7 bases for V and 7 bases for J; bases not matched to a gene: 5. The CDR3 bases are TGTGCCAGTACAACCGGGACTAGCGGGAGCGGGGAGCTGTTTTTT. Its protein product is CASTTGTSGSGELFF. The variable domain in full, completed from reference TRBV19 and TRBJ2-2, reads DGGITQSPKYLFRKEGQNVTLSCEQNLNHDAMYWYRQDPGQGLRLIYYSQIVNDFQKGDIAEGYSVSREKKESFPLTVTSAQKNPTAFYLCASTTGTSGSGELFFGEGSRLTVL.

V is TRBV13 and J is TRBJ2-1; 8 bases line up with TRBD2. The CDR3 spans 15 residues. V lost 5 bases, J lost 0 bases, and 3 bases stayed unmatched. Germline V gene lookup returns CDR1 PRHDT and CDR2 FYEKMQ (reference sequence). CDR3 nucleotides: TGTGCCAGCAGCACCGGGACTAGCTCCTACAATGAGCAGTTCTTC. This sequence encodes CASSTGTSSYNEQFF.

V usage is TRBV7-2 and J usage is TRBJ2-1; possibly TRBD1 for D (6 bases). This CDR3 comprises 13 residues. V was pared by 5 bases and J by 14 bases, with 19 bases between. Per the germline V gene, CDR1 is SGHTA and CDR2 is FQGNSA. The CDR3 nucleotides are TGTGCCAGCAGCCCGACCCCACCCCACAGGGAGTTCTTC. Protein: CASSPTPPHREFF.

The chain has TRBV7-2 and TRBJ2-5, with TRBD1 identical over 8 bases. Per the germline V gene, CDR1 is SGHTA and CDR2 is FQGNSA. The CDR3 spans 14 residues. J gave up 4 bases and V 5 bases, and 6 bases lay outside the gene matches. Here the CDR3 DNA reads TGTGCCAGCAGCCAGGACAGGGTGAGAGAGACCCAGTACTTC. Amino acid sequence: CASSQDRVRETQYF. The variable domain in full, completed from reference TRBV7-2 and TRBJ2-5, reads GAGVSQSPSNKVTEKGKDVELRCDPISGHTALYWYRQSLGQGLEFLIYFQGNSAPDKSGLPSDRFSAERTGGSVSTLTIQRTQQEDSAVYLCASSQDRVRETQYFGPGTRLLVL.

The genes are TRBV4-2 and TRBJ1-5, with D possibly being TRBD1 (6 bases). Germline V gives CDR1 LGHNA, CDR2 YNFKEQ. Trimming took 0 bases from V and 7 from J, leaving 16 bases between them. CDR3 length: 16 amino acids. DNA of the CDR3: TGTGCCAGCAGCCAAGATCATGGGGGGGGACACCAGCCCCAGCATTTT. Its translation: CASSQDHGGGHQPQHF.